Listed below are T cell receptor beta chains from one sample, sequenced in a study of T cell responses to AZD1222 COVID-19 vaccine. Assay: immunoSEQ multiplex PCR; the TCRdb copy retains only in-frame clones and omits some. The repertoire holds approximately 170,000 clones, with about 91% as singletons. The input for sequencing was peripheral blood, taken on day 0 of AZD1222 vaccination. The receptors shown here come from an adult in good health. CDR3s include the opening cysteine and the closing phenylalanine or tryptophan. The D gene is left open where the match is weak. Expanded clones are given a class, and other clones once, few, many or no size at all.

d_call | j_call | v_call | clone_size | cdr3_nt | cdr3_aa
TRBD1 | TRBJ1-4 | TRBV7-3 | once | TGTGCCAGCAGTTTACCTTTGAGCAGACAGGGGAAACATGAAAAACTGTTTTTT | CASSLPLSRQGKHEKLFF
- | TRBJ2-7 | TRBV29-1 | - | TGCAGCGTTGTGTGGGGAATTAGCGAGCAGTACTTC | CSVVWGISEQYF
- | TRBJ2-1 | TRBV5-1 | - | TGCGCCAGCGGGATTCGACAGTCTTGGAACAATGAGCAGTTCTTC | CASGIRQSWNNEQFF
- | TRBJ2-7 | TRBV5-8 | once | TGTGCCAGCAGCCCGGCGAGGGACCCGCGGGGCGAGCAGTACTTC | CASSPARDPRGEQYF
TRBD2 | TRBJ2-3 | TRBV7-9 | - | TGTGCCAGCAGCCGGACTAGCGCCCTCACAGATACGCAGTATTTT | CASSRTSALTDTQYF
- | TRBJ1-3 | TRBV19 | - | TGTGCCAGTAGATTCAAGGCCCTCTCTGGAAACACCATATATTTT | CASRFKALSGNTIYF
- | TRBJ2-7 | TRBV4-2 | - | TGTGCCAGCAGCCAAGAGAGGGGCCTAGAGGGCCACGAGCAGTACTTC | CASSQERGLEGHEQYF
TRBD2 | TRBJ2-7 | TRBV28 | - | TGTGCCAGCAGTTTGCCGCGCGGGAGGATCGTCGAGCAGTACTTC | CASSLPRGRIVEQYF
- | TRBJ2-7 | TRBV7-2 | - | TGTGCCAGCAGCTTAGGGCAAGCGGGTAGAAGTTACGAGCAGTACTTC | CASSLGQAGRSYEQYF
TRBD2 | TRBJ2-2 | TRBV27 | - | TGTGCCAGCAGTGGAGGGACTAGCGACCCTTTTAACACCGGGGAGCTGTTTTTT | CASSGGTSDPFNTGELFF
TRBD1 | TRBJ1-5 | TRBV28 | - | TGTGCCAGCAGTCGCAAAGGGACAGGGGTCAATCAGCCCCAGCATTTT | CASSRKGTGVNQPQHF
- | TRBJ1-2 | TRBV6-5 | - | TGTGCCAGCAGTTACCCCGTGAAGGGTGCCGGCTACACCTTC | CASSYPVKGAGYTF
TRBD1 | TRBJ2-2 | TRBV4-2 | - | TGTGCCAGCAGCCAACAGACCGGGACAGGGAACACCGGGGAGCTGTTTTTT | CASSQQTGTGNTGELFF
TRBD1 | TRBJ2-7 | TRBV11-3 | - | TGTGCCAGCAGCTTTGAAGGGGGCCCCTACGAGCAGTACTTC | CASSFEGGPYEQYF